Listed below are T cell receptor beta chains from one sample, sequenced in a study of response to subunit inactivated influenza vaccine. Each CDR3 protein is one row after TCRdb ran MiXCR on the RT-PCR reads. This sample has over 400,000 distinct CDR3 sequences, with 13% found just once. Sequencing used PBMCs from blood, obtained about 40 days after vaccination. These receptors originate from a man aged 45-65 years who received an inactivated influenza vaccine. CDR3s include the opening cysteine and the closing phenylalanine or tryptophan. The order of the fields is CDR3 DNA, CDR3 protein, D gene, V gene, J gene, clone size. The D gene is left open where the match is weak. Some rows have no size entry. The others give once, few or many, or a class for an expanded clone.

DNA: TGTGCCAGCAGCCAAGGCTCGGTTGGGGGACGCACTGAAGCTTTCTTT
CDR3: CASSQGSVGGRTEAFF
D: .
V: TRBV3-1
J: TRBJ1-1
size: .

DNA: TGCGCCAGCAGCGGACTACAGGGGAACACTGAAGCTTTCTTT
CDR3: CASSGLQGNTEAFF
D: .
V: TRBV5-1
J: TRBJ1-1
size: few

DNA: TGTGCCAGCAGCCTTTCGCGTAGCGGCTACACCTTC
CDR3: CASSLSRSGYTF
D: .
V: TRBV7-9
J: TRBJ1-2
size: .

DNA: TGCGCCAGCAGCCTCGGACAGGGGAGAGACATTCAGTACTTC
CDR3: CASSLGQGRDIQYF
D: TRBD1
V: TRBV4-1
J: TRBJ2-4
size: .

DNA: TGTGCCAGCAGCCAAGATATCGGGTTAACTGAAGCTTTCTTT
CDR3: CASSQDIGLTEAFF
D: .
V: TRBV4-2
J: TRBJ1-1
size: few

DNA: TGCGCCAGCAGCTCGGTGACAACGAACACCGGGGAGCTGTTTTTT
CDR3: CASSSVTTNTGELFF
D: .
V: TRBV5-1
J: TRBJ2-2
size: .

DNA: TGTGCCAGCAGCGCGCGACAGGGGGACACCGGGGAGCTGTTTTTT
CDR3: CASSARQGDTGELFF
D: TRBD1
V: TRBV5-4
J: TRBJ2-2
size: few

DNA: TGTGCCAGCTCACCTCGGGACAGGGTGGTCCCAGATACGCAGTATTTT
CDR3: CASSPRDRVVPDTQYF
D: TRBD1
V: TRBV18
J: TRBJ2-3
size: few

DNA: TGTGCCAGCAGCTTAAAAGTACCAGGGACTTGGAATGAGCAGTTCTTC
CDR3: CASSLKVPGTWNEQFF
D: .
V: TRBV7-9
J: TRBJ2-1
size: .

DNA: TGTGCCAGCAGTTACGTAAGGGCAGGGGCCTATAGCAATCAGCCCCAGCATTTT
CDR3: CASSYVRAGAYSNQPQHF
D: .
V: TRBV6-2/TRBV6-3
J: TRBJ1-5
size: few

DNA: TGTGCCAGCAGTTCCGGACCGAGTACTTACAATGAGCAGTTCTTC
CDR3: CASSSGPSTYNEQFF
D: .
V: TRBV12-3/TRBV12-4
J: TRBJ2-1
size: few

DNA: TGCGCCAGCAGCAGGGGACAGGCTGAAAATAACTATGGCTACACCTTC
CDR3: CASSRGQAENNYGYTF
D: TRBD1
V: TRBV5-1
J: TRBJ1-2
size: few

DNA: TGTGCCACCAGCCTCCGACTAGCTACTAACACCGGGGAGCTGTTTTTT
CDR3: CATSLRLATNTGELFF
D: TRBD2
V: TRBV15
J: TRBJ2-2
size: few

DNA: TGTGCCAGCAGTCGCGCCCAGGGGGGTCAGCCCCAGCATTTT
CDR3: CASSRAQGGQPQHF
D: TRBD1
V: TRBV5-5
J: TRBJ1-5
size: .

DNA: TGTGCCAGCACCGGACGCAGCACCTACAATGAGCAGTTCTTC
CDR3: CASTGRSTYNEQFF
D: .
V: TRBV2
J: TRBJ2-1
size: few

DNA: TGTGCCAGCAGCGAGGGACTAACCATTAGCACAGATACGCAGTATTTT
CDR3: CASSEGLTISTDTQYF
D: TRBD2
V: TRBV7-9
J: TRBJ2-3
size: few

DNA: TGTGCCAGCAGTACCGAGGACTGGGGCAGTAAAAACATTCAGTACTTC
CDR3: CASSTEDWGSKNIQYF
D: .
V: TRBV28
J: TRBJ2-4
size: .

DNA: TGTGCCACCTCTGAGGGGCGACAGGGGAATGAGCAGTTCTTC
CDR3: CATSEGRQGNEQFF
D: TRBD1
V: TRBV10-3
J: TRBJ2-1
size: many

DNA: TGTGCCAGCAGTTCACCCGGCCCTAGCGAACAGCAGTTCTTC
CDR3: CASSSPGPSEQQFF
D: .
V: TRBV5-5
J: TRBJ2-1
size: .

DNA: TGTGCCAGCAGCTTACCCCTGGCGGGAGGTTTCGGCTCCTACGAGCAGTACTTC
CDR3: CASSLPLAGGFGSYEQYF
D: TRBD2
V: TRBV5-5
J: TRBJ2-7
size: many

DNA: TGTGCCAGCAGCGTAGAAAGAGGACTAAGTGAGCAGTTCTTC
CDR3: CASSVERGLSEQFF
D: .
V: TRBV9
J: TRBJ2-1
size: .

DNA: TGCAGTGCTAGGTCGGGGGGCCCACCCTACGAGCAGTACTTC
CDR3: CSARSGGPPYEQYF
D: .
V: TRBV20-1
J: TRBJ2-7
size: few

DNA: TGTGCCAGCAGTTCTGGACAGGGCCCATACAATGAGCAGTTCTTC
CDR3: CASSSGQGPYNEQFF
D: TRBD1
V: TRBV5-1
J: TRBJ2-1
size: many

DNA: TGTGCCAGCAGCTCCCGACTAGCGGGGTACCCGTACAATGAGCAGTTCTTC
CDR3: CASSSRLAGYPYNEQFF
D: TRBD2
V: TRBV7-2
J: TRBJ2-1
size: .

DNA: TGTGCCAGCAGCTTGGGACAAAAGTCCCAAGAGACCCAGTACTTC
CDR3: CASSLGQKSQETQYF
D: .
V: TRBV5-5
J: TRBJ2-5
size: few

DNA: TGTGCCAGCACGTCTAGCGGCTACTACGAGCAGTACTTC
CDR3: CASTSSGYYEQYF
D: TRBD2
V: TRBV12-3/TRBV12-4
J: TRBJ2-7
size: .

DNA: TGTGCCAGCAGCTTTATGGCCCAGCGGAATGAAAAACTGTTTTTT
CDR3: CASSFMAQRNEKLFF
D: .
V: TRBV5-6
J: TRBJ1-4
size: many

DNA: TGCGCCAGCAGCCCTGGGGTCCAGAAGAACACTGAAGCTTTCTTT
CDR3: CASSPGVQKNTEAFF
D: .
V: TRBV5-1
J: TRBJ1-1
size: few

DNA: TGTGCCAGCAGCCAAGAACCGCTGACAGGGGGGGATGGCTACACCTTC
CDR3: CASSQEPLTGGDGYTF
D: TRBD1
V: TRBV4-2
J: TRBJ1-2
size: few

DNA: TGCAGCGTATACAGGGAAAACTATGGCTACACCTTC
CDR3: CSVYRENYGYTF
D: .
V: TRBV29-1
J: TRBJ1-2
size: .

DNA: TGTGCCAGCTCACCACCAACACAGAGAAATGAGCAGTTCTTC
CDR3: CASSPPTQRNEQFF
D: .
V: TRBV18
J: TRBJ2-1
size: few

DNA: TGTGCCAGCATCAGCGGCAGGGGAGGGAACACCGGGGAGCTGTTTTTT
CDR3: CASISGRGGNTGELFF
D: .
V: TRBV2
J: TRBJ2-2
size: .

DNA: TGTGCCAGCAGCCCCAGGACAGGGGCACAAGAGACCCAGTACTTC
CDR3: CASSPRTGAQETQYF
D: TRBD1
V: TRBV5-5
J: TRBJ2-5
size: many

DNA: TGTGCCAGCAGTCCCTGGACAGGTCCCTCGAACACCGGGGAGCTGTTTTTT
CDR3: CASSPWTGPSNTGELFF
D: TRBD1
V: TRBV6-4
J: TRBJ2-2
size: few

DNA: TGCGCCAGCAGCCAAGATGGGGTGTGGGGCTACACCTTC
CDR3: CASSQDGVWGYTF
D: .
V: TRBV4-1
J: TRBJ1-2
size: few

DNA: TGCAGTGCTAAAGGGACAGGGCCCTACGGGCTGTTTTTT
CDR3: CSAKGTGPYGLFF
D: TRBD1
V: TRBV20-1
J: TRBJ1-4
size: few

DNA: TGTGCTAGCAGCCCAGAATTTGCGGTGTTGACCGGGGAGCTGTTTTTT
CDR3: CASSPEFAVLTGELFF
D: .
V: TRBV7-7
J: TRBJ2-2
size: few

DNA: TGTGCCAGCCAACTAGCGGGCGAGCAGTACTTC
CDR3: CASQLAGEQYF
D: TRBD2
V: TRBV5-6
J: TRBJ2-7
size: .

DNA: TGTGCCAGCAGCCAAGTAGGGACTAGCGGTTACAATGAGCAGTTCTTC
CDR3: CASSQVGTSGYNEQFF
D: TRBD2
V: TRBV3-1
J: TRBJ2-1
size: .

DNA: TGCAGCGTCTGGGGACTAGCGATGGGCAATGAGCAGTTCTTC
CDR3: CSVWGLAMGNEQFF
D: TRBD2
V: TRBV29-1
J: TRBJ2-1
size: few

DNA: TGTGCCAGCAGCTTAGAGGCGGGGGGGCCCTACAATGAGCAGTTCTTC
CDR3: CASSLEAGGPYNEQFF
D: TRBD2
V: TRBV7-9
J: TRBJ2-1
size: few

DNA: TGTGCCAGCAGCCAACAGGGGGCAACTAATGAAAAACTGTTTTTT
CDR3: CASSQQGATNEKLFF
D: TRBD1
V: TRBV7-2
J: TRBJ1-4
size: few

DNA: TGTGCCAGCAGTTCGGGACCTTACGAGCAGTACTTC
CDR3: CASSSGPYEQYF
D: .
V: TRBV28
J: TRBJ2-7
size: many